This T cell receptor beta chain emerged from a study of blood T cell repertoires in COVID-19. Clones were sequenced by immunoSEQ multiplex PCR, and TCRdb holds only the in-frame ones, with some missing. The sample includes over 150,000 clones, over 80% seen only once; the top ten take 6.5% to 8.5%. CDR1 SGHTA and CDR2 FQGNSA come from the germline V gene. V was pared by 5 bases and J by 3 bases, with 16 bases between. The CDR3 loop spans 15 amino acids. Patients at the Seattle site were enrolled during active infection and followed longitudinally. The sequence came from a woman between 65 and 79 years old with COVID-19, enrolled during active disease. The J gene is TRBJ1-2, the V gene TRBV7-2, with D tentatively TRBD1 (5 bases). The sample comprised peripheral blood. Here the CDR3 DNA reads TGTGCCAGCAGCCCCTCTGGGGGGTTTCACTATGGCTACACCTTC. Translating gives CASSPSGGFHYGYTF.